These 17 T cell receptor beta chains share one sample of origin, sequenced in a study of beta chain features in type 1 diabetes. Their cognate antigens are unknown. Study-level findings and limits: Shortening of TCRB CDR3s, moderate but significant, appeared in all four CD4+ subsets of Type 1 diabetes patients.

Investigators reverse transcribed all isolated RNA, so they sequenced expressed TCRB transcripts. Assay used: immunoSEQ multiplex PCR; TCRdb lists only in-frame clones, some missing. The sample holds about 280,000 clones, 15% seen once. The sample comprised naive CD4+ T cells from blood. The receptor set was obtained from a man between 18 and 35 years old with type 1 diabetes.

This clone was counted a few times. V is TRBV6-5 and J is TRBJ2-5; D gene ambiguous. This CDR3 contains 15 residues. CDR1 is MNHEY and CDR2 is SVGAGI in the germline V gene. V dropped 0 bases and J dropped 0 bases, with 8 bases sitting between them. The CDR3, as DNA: TGTGCCAGCAGTTACTCCCCAGACTACCAAGAGACCCAGTACTTC. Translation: CASSYSPDYQETQYF.

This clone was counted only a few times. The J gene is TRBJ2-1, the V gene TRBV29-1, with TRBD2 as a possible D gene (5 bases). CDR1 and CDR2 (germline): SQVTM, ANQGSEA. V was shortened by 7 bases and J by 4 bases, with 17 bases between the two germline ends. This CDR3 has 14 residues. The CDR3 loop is CSAEPHDYYNEQFF. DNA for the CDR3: TGCAGCGCAGAACCGCATGACTATTACAATGAGCAGTTCTTC.

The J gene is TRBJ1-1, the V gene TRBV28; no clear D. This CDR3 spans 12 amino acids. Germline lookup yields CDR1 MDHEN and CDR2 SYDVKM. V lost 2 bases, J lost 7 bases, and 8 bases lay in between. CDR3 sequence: CASSLIPSEAFF. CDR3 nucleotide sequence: TGTGCCAGCAGTTTAATACCGAGTGAAGCTTTCTTT.

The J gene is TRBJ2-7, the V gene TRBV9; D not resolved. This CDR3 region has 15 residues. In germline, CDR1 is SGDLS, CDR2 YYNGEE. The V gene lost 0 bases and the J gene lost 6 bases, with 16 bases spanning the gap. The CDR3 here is CASSVDWAPNREQYF. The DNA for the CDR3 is TGTGCCAGCAGCGTAGACTGGGCGCCTAATCGCGAGCAGTACTTC.

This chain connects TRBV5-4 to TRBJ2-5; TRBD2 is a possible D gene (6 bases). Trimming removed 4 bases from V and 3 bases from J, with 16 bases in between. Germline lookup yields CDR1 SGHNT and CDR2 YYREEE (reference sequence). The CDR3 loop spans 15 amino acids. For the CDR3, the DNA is TGTGCCAGCAGCCCGCTCGCGGGGCCGAAAGAGACCCAGTACTTC. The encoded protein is CASSPLAGPKETQYF.

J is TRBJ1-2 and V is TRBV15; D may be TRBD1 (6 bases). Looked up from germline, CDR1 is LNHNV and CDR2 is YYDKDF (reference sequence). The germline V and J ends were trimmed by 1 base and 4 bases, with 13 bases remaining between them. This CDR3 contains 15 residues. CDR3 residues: CATSRVQGTGYGYTF. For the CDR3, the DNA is TGTGCCACCAGCAGAGTACAGGGTACCGGCTATGGCTACACCTTC.

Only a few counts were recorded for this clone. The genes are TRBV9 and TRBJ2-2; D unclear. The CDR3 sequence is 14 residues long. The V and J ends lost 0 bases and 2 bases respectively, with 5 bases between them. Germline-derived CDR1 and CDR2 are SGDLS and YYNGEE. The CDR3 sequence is CASSVDSNTGELFF. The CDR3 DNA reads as TGTGCCAGCAGCGTAGACTCTAACACCGGGGAGCTGTTTTTT.

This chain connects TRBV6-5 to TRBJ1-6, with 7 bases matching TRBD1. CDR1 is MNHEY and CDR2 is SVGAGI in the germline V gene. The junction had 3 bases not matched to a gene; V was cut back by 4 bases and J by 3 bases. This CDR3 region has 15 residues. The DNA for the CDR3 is TGTGCCAGCAGTTCTAGGGACAGCTATAATTCACCCCTCCACTTT. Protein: CASSSRDSYNSPLHF.

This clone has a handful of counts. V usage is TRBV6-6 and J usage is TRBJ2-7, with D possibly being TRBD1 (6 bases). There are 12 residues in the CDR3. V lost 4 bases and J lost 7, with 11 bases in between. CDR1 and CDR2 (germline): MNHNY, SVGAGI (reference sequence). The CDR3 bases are TGTGCCAGCAGTTGGTCAAGGGGGGAGCAGTACTTC. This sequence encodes CASSWSRGEQYF.

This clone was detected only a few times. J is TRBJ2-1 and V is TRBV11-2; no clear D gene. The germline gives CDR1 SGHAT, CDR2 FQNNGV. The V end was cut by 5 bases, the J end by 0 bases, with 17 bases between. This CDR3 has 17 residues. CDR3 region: CASSPRLMISSYNEQFF. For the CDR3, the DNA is TGTGCCAGCAGCCCGCGCCTCATGATTAGCTCCTACAATGAGCAGTTCTTC.

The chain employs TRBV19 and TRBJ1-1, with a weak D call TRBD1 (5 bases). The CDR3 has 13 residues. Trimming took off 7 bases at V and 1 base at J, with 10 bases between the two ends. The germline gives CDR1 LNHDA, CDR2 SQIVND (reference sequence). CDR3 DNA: TGTGCCAGTACCGGGACTGGGAACACTGAAGCTTTCTTT. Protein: CASTGTGNTEAFF.

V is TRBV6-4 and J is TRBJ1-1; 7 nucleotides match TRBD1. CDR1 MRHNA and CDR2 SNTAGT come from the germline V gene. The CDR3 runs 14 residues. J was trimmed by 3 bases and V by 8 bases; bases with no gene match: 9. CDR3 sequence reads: CASAPRQGDTEAFF. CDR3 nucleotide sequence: TGTGCCAGCGCACCCCGACAGGGAGACACTGAAGCTTTCTTT.

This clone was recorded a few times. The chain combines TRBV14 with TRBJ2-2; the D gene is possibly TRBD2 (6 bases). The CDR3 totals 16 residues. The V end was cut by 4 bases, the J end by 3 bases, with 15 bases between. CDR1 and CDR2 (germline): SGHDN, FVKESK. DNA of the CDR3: TGTGCCAGCAGCCTCCAGGGCGGGGACTACACCGGGGAGCTGTTTTTT. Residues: CASSLQGGDYTGELFF. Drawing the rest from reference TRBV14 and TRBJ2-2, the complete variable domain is EAGVTQFPSHSVIEKGQTVTLRCDPISGHDNLYWYRRVMGKEIKFLLHFVKESKQDESGMPNNRFLAERTGGTYSTLKVQPAELEDSGVYFCASSLQGGDYTGELFFGEGSRLTVL.

CDR3 DNA: TGTGCCAGCAGCCAAGATCGTGCGGCCACAGATACGCAGTATTTT. Its translation: CASSQDRAATDTQYF. The chain couples TRBV4-2 to TRBJ2-3; no definite D call. The CDR3 spans 15 residues. Germline values: CDR1 LGHNA, CDR2 YNFKEQ. V dropped 0 bases and J dropped 2 bases, with 9 bases sitting between them.

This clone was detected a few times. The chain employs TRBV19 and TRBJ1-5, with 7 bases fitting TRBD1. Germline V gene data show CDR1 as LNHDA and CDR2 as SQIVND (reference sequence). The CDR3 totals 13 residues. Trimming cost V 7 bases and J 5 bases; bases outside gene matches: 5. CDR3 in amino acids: CASKGQWDQPQHF. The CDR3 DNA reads TGTGCCAGTAAGGGACAGTGGGATCAGCCCCAGCATTTT.

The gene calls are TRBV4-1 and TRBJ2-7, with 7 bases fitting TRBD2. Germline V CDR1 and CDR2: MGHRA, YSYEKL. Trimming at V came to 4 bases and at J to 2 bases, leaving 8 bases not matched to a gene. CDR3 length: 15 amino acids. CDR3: CASSPEERGPYEQYF. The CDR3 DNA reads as TGCGCCAGCAGCCCCGAGGAGCGGGGACCCTACGAGCAGTACTTC.

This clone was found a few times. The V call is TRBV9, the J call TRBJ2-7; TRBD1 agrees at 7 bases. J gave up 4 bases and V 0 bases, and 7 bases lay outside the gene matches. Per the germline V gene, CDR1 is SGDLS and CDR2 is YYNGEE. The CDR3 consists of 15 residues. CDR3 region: CASSVGTGTAYEQYF. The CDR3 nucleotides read TGTGCCAGCAGCGTAGGGACCGGGACAGCTTACGAGCAGTACTTC.